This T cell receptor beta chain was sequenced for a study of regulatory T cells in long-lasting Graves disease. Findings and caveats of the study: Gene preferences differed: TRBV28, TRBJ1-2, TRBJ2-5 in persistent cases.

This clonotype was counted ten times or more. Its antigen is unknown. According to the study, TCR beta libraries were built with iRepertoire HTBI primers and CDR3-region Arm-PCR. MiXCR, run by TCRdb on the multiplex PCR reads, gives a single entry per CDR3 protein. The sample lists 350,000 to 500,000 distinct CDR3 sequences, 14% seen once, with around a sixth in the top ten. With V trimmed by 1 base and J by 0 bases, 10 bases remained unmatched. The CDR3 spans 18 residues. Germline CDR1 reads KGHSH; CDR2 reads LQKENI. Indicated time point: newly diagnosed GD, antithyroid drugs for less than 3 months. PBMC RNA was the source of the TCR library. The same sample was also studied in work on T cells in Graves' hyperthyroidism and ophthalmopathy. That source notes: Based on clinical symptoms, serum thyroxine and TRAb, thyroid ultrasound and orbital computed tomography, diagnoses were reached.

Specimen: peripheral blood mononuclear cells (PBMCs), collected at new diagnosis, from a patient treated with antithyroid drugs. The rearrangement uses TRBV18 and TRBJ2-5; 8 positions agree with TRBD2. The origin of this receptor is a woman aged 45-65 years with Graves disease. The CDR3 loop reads CASSPQPTSGAYQETQYF. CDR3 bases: TGTGCCAGCTCACCACAGCCAACTAGCGGAGCGTACCAAGAGACCCAGTACTTC.